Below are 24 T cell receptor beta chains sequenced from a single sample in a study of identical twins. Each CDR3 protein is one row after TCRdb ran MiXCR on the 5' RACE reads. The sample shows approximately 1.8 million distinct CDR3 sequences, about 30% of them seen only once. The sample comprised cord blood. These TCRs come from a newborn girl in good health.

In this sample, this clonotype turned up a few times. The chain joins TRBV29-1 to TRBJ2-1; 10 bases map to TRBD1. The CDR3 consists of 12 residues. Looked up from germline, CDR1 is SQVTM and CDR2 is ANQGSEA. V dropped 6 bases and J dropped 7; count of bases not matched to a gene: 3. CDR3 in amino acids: CSVRTGGNEQFF. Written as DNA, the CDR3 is TGCAGCGTAAGGACAGGGGGGAATGAGCAGTTCTTC.

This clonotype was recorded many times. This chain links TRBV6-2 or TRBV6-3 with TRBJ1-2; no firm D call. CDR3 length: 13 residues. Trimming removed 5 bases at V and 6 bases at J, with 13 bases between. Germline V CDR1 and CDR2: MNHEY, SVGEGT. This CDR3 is CASSTLRTDGYTF. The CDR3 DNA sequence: TGTGCCAGCAGTACCCTAAGGACGGATGGCTACACCTTC.

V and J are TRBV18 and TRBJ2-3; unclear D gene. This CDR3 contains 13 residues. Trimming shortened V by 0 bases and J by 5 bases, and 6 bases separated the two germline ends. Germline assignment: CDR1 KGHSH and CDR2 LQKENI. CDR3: CASSPPWEDTQYF. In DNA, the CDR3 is TGTGCCAGCTCACCACCCTGGGAAGATACGCAGTATTTT.

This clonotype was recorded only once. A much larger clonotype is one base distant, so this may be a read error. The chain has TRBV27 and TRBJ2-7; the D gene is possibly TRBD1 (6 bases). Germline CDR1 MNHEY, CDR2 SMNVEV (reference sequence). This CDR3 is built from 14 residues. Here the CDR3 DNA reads TGTGCCGGCAGTCACAGGGCTTTCAACTACGAGCAGTACTTC. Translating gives CAGSHRAFNYEQYF.

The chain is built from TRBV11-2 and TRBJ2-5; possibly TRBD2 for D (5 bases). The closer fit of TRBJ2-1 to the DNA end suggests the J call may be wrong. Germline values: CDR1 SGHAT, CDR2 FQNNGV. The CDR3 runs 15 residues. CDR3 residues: CASSSRASFQETQFF. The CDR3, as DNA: TGTGCCAGCAGCTCTCGGGCTAGCTTCCAAGAGACCCAGTTCTTC.

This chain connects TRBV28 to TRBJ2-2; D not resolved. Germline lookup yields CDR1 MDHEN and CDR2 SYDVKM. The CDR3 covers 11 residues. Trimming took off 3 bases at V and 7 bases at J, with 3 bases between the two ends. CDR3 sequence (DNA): TGTGCCAGCAGTTTCGACGGGGAGCTGTTTTTT. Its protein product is CASSFDGELFF.

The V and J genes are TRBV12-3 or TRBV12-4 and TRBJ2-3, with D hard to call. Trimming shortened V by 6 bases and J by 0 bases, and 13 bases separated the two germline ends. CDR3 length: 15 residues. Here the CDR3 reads CASSSDPTSTDTQYF. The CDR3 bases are TGTGCCAGCAGCTCGGACCCCACTAGCACAGATACGCAGTATTTT.

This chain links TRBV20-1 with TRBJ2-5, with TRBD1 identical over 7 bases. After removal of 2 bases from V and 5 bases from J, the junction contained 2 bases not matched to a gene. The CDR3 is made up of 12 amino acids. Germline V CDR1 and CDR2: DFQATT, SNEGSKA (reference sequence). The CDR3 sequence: CSARRGPETQYF. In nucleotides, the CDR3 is TGCAGTGCTAGAAGGGGGCCGGAGACCCAGTACTTC.

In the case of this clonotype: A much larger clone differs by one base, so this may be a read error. CDR3 residues: CTSSLDRGKGYTF. The CDR3 coding sequence is TGTACCAGCAGCTTAGACAGGGGGAAAGGCTACACCTTC. The V call is TRBV7-2, the J call TRBJ1-2, with 8 bases lining up with TRBD1. The CDR3 consists of 13 residues. Per germline, CDR1 SGHTA and CDR2 FQGNSA. The junction had 3 bases not matched to a gene; V was cut back by 1 base and J by 8 bases. The full variable domain, in which reference TRBV7-2 and TRBJ1-2 provide the parts outside the CDR3, is GAGVSQSPSNKVTEKGKDVELRCDPISGHTALYWYRQSLGQGLEFLIYFQGNSAPDKSGLPSDRFSAERTGGSVSTLTIQRTQQEDSAVYLCTSSLDRGKGYTFGSGTRLTVV.

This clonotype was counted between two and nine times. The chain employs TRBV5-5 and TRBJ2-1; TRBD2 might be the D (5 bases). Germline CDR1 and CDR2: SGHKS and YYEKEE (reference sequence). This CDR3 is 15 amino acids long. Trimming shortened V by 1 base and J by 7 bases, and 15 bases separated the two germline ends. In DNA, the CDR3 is TGTGCCAGCAGCTTGTATGTGGGAGAATTTAATGAGCAGTTCTTC. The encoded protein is CASSLYVGEFNEQFF.

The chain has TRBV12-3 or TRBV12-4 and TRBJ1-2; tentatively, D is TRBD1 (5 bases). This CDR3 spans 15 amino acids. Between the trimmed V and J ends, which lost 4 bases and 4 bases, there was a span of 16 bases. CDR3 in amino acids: CASSSGQGPFYGYTF. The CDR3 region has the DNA TGTGCCAGCAGTTCCGGTCAGGGTCCCTTCTATGGCTACACCTTC.

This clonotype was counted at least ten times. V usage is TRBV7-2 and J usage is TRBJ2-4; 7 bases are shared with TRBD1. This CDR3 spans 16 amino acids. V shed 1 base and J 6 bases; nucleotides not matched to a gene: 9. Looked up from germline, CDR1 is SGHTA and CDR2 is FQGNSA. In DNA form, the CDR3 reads TGTGCCAGCAGCTTAGTCGGGACAGCTGGGGCAAACATTCAGTACTTC. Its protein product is CASSLVGTAGANIQYF.

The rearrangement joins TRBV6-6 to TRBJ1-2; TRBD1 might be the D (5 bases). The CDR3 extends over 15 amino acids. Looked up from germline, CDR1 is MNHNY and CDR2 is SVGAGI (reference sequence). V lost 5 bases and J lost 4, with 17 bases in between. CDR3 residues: CASSLSGTQGYGYTF. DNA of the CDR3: TGTGCCAGCAGTCTTTCCGGGACGCAGGGCTATGGCTACACCTTC.

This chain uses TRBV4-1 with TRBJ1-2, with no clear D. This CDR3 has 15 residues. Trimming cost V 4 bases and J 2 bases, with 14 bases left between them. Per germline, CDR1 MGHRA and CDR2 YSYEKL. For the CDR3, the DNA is TGCGCCAGCAGCCGTTTACCCTTAGTAAACTATGGCTACACCTTC. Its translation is CASSRLPLVNYGYTF.

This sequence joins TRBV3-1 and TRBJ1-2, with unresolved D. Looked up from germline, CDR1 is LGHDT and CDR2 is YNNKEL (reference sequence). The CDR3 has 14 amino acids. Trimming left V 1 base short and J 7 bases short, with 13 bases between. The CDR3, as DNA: TGTGCCAGCAGCCAAGGTCAGGACCTGGGTGGCTACACCTTC. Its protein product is CASSQGQDLGGYTF.

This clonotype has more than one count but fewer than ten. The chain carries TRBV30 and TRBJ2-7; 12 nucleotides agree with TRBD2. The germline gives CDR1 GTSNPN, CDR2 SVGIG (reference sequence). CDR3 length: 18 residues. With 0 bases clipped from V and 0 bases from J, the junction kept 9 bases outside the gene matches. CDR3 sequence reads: CAWSVRLAGGTSSYEQYF. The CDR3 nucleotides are TGTGCCTGGAGTGTACGTCTAGCGGGGGGGACCAGCTCCTACGAGCAGTACTTC.

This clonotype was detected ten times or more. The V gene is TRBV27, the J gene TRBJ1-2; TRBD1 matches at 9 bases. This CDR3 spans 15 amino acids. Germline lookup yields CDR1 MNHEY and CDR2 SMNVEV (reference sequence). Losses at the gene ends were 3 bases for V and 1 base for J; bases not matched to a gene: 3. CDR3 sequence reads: CASSFGTGLNYGYTF. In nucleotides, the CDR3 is TGTGCCAGCAGTTTCGGGACAGGGCTTAACTATGGCTACACCTTC.

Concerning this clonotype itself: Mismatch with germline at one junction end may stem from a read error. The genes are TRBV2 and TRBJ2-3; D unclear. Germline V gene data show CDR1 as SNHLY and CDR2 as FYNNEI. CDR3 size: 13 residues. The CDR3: CVSKFGDTDTQYF. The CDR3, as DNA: TGTGTCAGCAAGTTCGGCGACACAGATACGCAGTATTTT.

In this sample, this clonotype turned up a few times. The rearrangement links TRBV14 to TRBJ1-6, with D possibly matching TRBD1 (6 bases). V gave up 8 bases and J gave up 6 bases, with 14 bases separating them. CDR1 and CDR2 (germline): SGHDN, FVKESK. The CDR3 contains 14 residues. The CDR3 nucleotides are TGTGCCAGCGCCACACAGGGTGTTAATTCACCCCTCCACTTT. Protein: CASATQGVNSPLHF. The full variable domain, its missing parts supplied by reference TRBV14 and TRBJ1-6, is EAGVTQFPSHSVIEKGQTVTLRCDPISGHDNLYWYRRVMGKEIKFLLHFVKESKQDESGMPNNRFLAERTGGTYSTLKVQPAELEDSGVYFCASATQGVNSPLHFGNGTRLTVT.

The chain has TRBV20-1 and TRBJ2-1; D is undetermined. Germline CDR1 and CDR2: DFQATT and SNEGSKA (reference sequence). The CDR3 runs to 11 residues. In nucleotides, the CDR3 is TGCAGGAGCACGTCCTACAATGAGCAGTTCTTC. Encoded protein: CRSTSYNEQFF.

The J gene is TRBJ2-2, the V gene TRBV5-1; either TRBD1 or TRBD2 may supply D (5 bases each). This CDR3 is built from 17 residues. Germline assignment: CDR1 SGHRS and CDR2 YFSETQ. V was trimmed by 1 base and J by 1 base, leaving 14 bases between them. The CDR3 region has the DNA TGCGCCAGCAGCTTGTGGTGGGGGAGTCAGAACACCGGGGAGCTGTTTTTT. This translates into CASSLWWGSQNTGELFF.

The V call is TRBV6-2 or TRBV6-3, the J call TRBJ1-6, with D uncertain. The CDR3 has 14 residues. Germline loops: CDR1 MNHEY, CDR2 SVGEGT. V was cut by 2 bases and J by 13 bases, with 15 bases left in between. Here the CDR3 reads CASSYDEKTRPLHF. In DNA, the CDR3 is TGTGCCAGCAGTTACGACGAGAAGACAAGGCCCCTCCACTTT.

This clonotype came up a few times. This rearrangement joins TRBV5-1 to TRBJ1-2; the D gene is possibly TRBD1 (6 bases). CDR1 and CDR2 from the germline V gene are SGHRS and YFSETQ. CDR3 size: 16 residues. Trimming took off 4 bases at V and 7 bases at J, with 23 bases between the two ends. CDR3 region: CASSDAVGGPSSGYTF. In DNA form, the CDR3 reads TGCGCCAGCAGCGACGCTGTGGGGGGCCCAAGCTCTGGCTACACCTTC. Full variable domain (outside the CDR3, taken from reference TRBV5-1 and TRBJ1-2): KAGVTQTPRYLIKTRGQQVTLSCSPISGHRSVSWYQQTPGQGLQFLFEYFSETQRNKGNFPGRFSGRQFSNSRSEMNVSTLELGDSALYLCASSDAVGGPSSGYTFGSGTRLTVV.

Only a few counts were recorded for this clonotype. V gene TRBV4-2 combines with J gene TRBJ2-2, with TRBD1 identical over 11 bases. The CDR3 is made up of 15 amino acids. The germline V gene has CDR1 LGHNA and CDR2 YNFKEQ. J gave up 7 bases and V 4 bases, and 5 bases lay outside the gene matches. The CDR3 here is CASSLGQGAGGELFF. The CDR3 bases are TGTGCCAGCAGCCTCGGACAGGGGGCGGGCGGGGAGCTGTTTTTT.